This T cell receptor beta chain was identified during a study of Graves' ophthalmopathy and Graves' hyperthyroidism. At the level of the study: Prior to any treatment, peripheral blood was collected at the time of initial diagnosis. Study-level findings and limits: Ophthalmopathy progression cases were predicted by the model with approximately 70% sensitivity and almost 75% specificity.

The CDR3 extends over 11 amino acids. The germline V and J ends were trimmed by 3 bases and 6 bases, with 7 bases remaining between them. In germline, CDR1 is DFQATT, CDR2 SNEGSKA (reference sequence). RNA transcripts provided the template for amplifying TCR beta CDR3 regions. HTBI-primed first-round RT-PCR preceded second-round multiplex PCR. TCRdb redid the calling of the multiplex PCR reads with MiXCR, one entry per CDR3 protein. The table includes almost 750,000 distinct CDR3 sequences, 40% detected once. Notes on this clonotype: Antigen: not known.

Ineligible for inclusion were patients with other autoimmune diseases, uncontrolled infections, pregnancy or lactation. This TCR was recovered from an adult man with Graves' ophthalmopathy. Sequenced: peripheral blood. The genes are TRBV20-1 and TRBJ2-3; D is undetermined. Here the CDR3 reads CSASLRDTQYF. The CDR3 nucleotides read TGCAGTGCTAGCTTGCGGGATACGCAGTATTTT.